This T cell receptor beta chain was sequenced for a study of T-cell memory formation after mild COVID-19. Per the germline V gene, CDR1 is DFQATT and CDR2 is SNEGSKA (reference sequence). The V end lost 2 bases, the J end lost 5 bases, and 15 bases lay between the germline ends. The CDR3 is made up of 14 amino acids. TCRdb fed the 5' RACE reads into MiXCR, producing one record per CDR3 protein. This table has 350,000 or so distinct CDR3 sequences, 20% appearing once. The sequence was obtained from a man between 18 and 35 years old who had mild COVID-19 (a few samples of this study predate the infection). Cell type and time point are not known. The sample consisted of PBMCs or a T cell subset sorted from them (not recorded which). The rearrangement uses TRBV20-1 and TRBJ1-1; D may be TRBD1 (5 bases). The CDR3 DNA is TGCAGTGCTAGAATGGGGGGTCGAATAACTGAAGCTTTCTTT. Its translation is CSARMGGRITEAFF.